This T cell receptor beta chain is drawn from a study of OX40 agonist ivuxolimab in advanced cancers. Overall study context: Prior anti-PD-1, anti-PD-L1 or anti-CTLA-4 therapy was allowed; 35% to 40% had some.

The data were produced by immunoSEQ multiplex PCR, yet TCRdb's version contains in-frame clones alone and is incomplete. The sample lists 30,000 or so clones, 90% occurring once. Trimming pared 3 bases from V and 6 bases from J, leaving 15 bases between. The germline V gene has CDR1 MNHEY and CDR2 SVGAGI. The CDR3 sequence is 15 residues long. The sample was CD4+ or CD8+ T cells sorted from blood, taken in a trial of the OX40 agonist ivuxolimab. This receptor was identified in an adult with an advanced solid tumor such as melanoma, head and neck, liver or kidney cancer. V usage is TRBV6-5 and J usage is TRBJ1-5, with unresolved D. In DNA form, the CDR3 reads TGTGCCAGCAGTTATACAGCCCCGGTGGGTCAGCCCCAGCATTTT. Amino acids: CASSYTAPVGQPQHF.